The entry below gives a single T cell receptor beta chain sequence along with its context. Its antigen is unknown. One base away there is no much larger clone; base qualities are not given. The data stem from a study of T cell changes during pregnancy in multiple sclerosis (dated by TCRdb to between 2018 and 2021). For context, the study as a whole: The study examined how the T cell repertoire changed over the course of pregnancy in women with multiple sclerosis.

Libraries were built with the immunoSEQ multiplex PCR assay. TCRdb took this table from immuneACCESS and kept in-frame rearrangements with V and J called. Such tables lack part of the clones; where checked against another copy, unresolved V genes explain under half of the gap, and the rest is unexplained. This sample gives under 65,000 clones in total; about 94% of them show up just once. The top ten hold 2% to 3% of the sample. The sample consisted of CD8+ T cells from peripheral blood mononuclear cells, taken after pregnancy. The clonotype comes from a female donor with multiple sclerosis, enrolled in a pregnancy study.

The CDR3 protein is CSVIGGPIYEQYF. The DNA sequence follows: TGCAGCGTTATAGGGGGCCCCATATACGAGCAGTACTTC. Rearrangement joined TRBV29-1 to TRBJ2-7; TRBD1 aligns with 7 central bases. From V the trimming removes 5 bases and from J it removes 4 bases, while the gene matches leave 8 bases of the junction unaccounted for. The CDR3, cysteine through phenylalanine, is 13 amino acids long. Only the CDR3 DNA stays, 39 bases, in frame from base 1. In the germline V gene, CDR1 corresponds to SQVTM and CDR2 to ANQGSEA.